This is a list of T cell receptor beta chains from one sample in a study of shared clonotypes between healthy human individuals. Sequenced by immunoSEQ multiplex PCR; TCRdb stores in-frame clones only, minus some. Of about 590,000 clones listed, around 95% are singletons. Specimen: naive CD8+ T cells sorted from blood. The receptors come from a woman aged 25 to 45 in good health. Each CDR3 is given with its conserved first and last residue. D genes are given only for firm matches. The size field is filled for only some rows; it gives once, few, many or a size class.

>TRBV7-6|TRBJ2-6|NA|once
CASSLVGASPVVGSGANVLTF
TGTGCCAGCAGCTTAGTGGGCGCCAGCCCCGTGGTGGGCTCTGGGGCCAACGTCCTGACTTTC
>TRBV10-2|TRBJ2-3|TRBD2|once
CAIGRTSGADTQYF
TGCGCCATCGGACGGACTAGCGGGGCTGATACGCAGTATTTT
>TRBV27|TRBJ2-7|NA|NA
CASRPLGAYEQYF
TGTGCCAGCAGACCACTGGGGGCCTACGAGCAGTACTTC
>TRBV7-2|TRBJ2-2|NA|NA
CASSGGKFTGELFF
TGTGCCAGCAGCGGGGGAAAGTTCACCGGGGAGCTGTTTTTT
>TRBV9|TRBJ2-1|NA|NA
CASSAGDLSAYEQFF
TGTGCCAGCAGCGCCGGCGACCTTTCGGCCTATGAGCAGTTCTTC
>TRBV19|TRBJ2-2|NA|once
CASRPSPGELFF
TGTGCCAGCAGACCCTCCCCCGGGGAGCTGTTTTTT
>TRBV28|TRBJ2-7|TRBD2|NA
CASSLTWTSGDEQYF
TGTGCCAGCAGTCTCACGTGGACTAGCGGGGACGAGCAGTACTTC
>TRBV4-2|TRBJ2-7|TRBD2|NA
CASSQELAGSYEQYF
TGTGCCAGCAGCCAAGAATTAGCGGGATCTTACGAGCAGTACTTC
>TRBV27|TRBJ2-3|TRBD2|NA
CASSSYLAGGPDTQYF
TGTGCCAGCAGTTCCTACCTAGCGGGAGGGCCTGATACGCAGTATTTT
>TRBV11-2|TRBJ2-2|NA|once
CASSLWVGELFF
TGTGCCAGCAGCTTATGGGTCGGGGAGCTGTTTTTT
>TRBV13|TRBJ2-4|TRBD2|NA
CASSWGVAGAKNIQYF
TGTGCCAGCAGCTGGGGGGTAGCGGGAGCCAAAAACATTCAGTACTTC
>TRBV11-2|TRBJ1-6|NA|once
CASSSTGGGSPLHF
TGTGCCAGCAGCAGCACGGGGGGGGGCTCACCCCTCCACTTT
>TRBV6-1|TRBJ2-7|NA|NA
CASSPRTVQSYEQYF
TGTGCCAGCAGTCCACGGACAGTTCAATCCTACGAGCAGTACTTC
>TRBV6-9|TRBJ2-7|TRBD2|NA
CASRGERDRYEQYF
TGTGCCAGCAGAGGGGAGCGGGACCGCTACGAGCAGTACTTC
>TRBV4-1|TRBJ1-4|NA|NA
CASSQDREEKLFF
TGCGCCAGCAGCCAAGATAGGGAGGAAAAACTGTTTTTT
>TRBV7-9|TRBJ2-1|TRBD1|NA
CASSSGQGVRYNEQFF
TGTGCCAGCAGCTCGGGACAGGGGGTAAGGTACAATGAGCAGTTCTTC
>TRBV27|TRBJ1-5|NA|NA
CASSLGVRQPQHF
TGTGCCAGCAGCCTAGGGGTCCGTCAGCCCCAGCATTTT
>TRBV6-5|TRBJ2-7|TRBD2|NA
CASSYSAGGASYEQYF
TGTGCCAGCAGTTACTCGGCGGGAGGTGCCTCCTACGAGCAGTACTTC
>TRBV5-4|TRBJ2-7|TRBD2|NA
CASSLAGGHEQYF
TGTGCCAGCAGCTTAGCGGGAGGCCACGAGCAGTACTTC
>TRBV7-8|TRBJ2-7|NA|NA
CASSLVSATYEQYF
TGTGCCAGCAGCTTAGTTTCAGCTACCTACGAGCAGTACTTC
>TRBV6-4|TRBJ2-6|NA|NA
CASSEASGANVLTF
TGTGCCAGCAGTGAAGCGTCTGGGGCCAACGTCCTGACTTTC
>TRBV7-9|TRBJ2-1|TRBD2|NA
CASSLLSLAAYDEQFF
TGTGCCAGCAGCTTATTATCACTAGCGGCTTATGATGAGCAGTTCTTC
>TRBV6-6|TRBJ2-7|NA|NA
CASSYSKELFGYEQYF
TGTGCCAGCAGTTACTCGAAAGAGTTATTCGGCTACGAGCAGTACTTC
>TRBV27|TRBJ2-7|NA|NA
CASSFYTGHEQYF
TGTGCCAGCAGTTTTTATACGGGCCACGAGCAGTACTTC
>TRBV19|TRBJ1-2|NA|NA
CATQAGAGSYGYTF
TGTGCCACCCAGGCCGGGGCTGGGAGCTATGGCTACACCTTC
>TRBV27|TRBJ1-1|TRBD1|NA
CASSLSQGANTEAFF
TGTGCCAGCAGTTTATCACAGGGGGCGAACACTGAAGCTTTCTTT